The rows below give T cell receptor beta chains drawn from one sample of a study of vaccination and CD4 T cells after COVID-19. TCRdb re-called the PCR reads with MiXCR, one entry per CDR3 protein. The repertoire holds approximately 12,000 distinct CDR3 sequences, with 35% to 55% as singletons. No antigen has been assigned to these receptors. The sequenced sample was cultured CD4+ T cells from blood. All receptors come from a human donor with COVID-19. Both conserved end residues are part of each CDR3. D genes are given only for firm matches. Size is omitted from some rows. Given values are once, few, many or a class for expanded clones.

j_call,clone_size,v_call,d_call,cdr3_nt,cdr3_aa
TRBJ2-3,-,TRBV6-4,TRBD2,TGTGCCAGCAGCTTAGCGGGGGGCACAGATACGCAGTATTTT,CASSLAGGTDTQYF
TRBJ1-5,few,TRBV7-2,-,TGTGCCAGCAGCTTTGACAGAGATCAGCCCCAGCATTTT,CASSFDRDQPQHF
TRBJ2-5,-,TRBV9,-,TGTGCCAGCAGCGGACGGGATAGGGGTCAAGAGACCCAGTACTTC,CASSGRDRGQETQYF
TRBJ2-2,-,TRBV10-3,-,TGTGCCATCAGCAAGAATTGGGGTTCTCAGAACACCGGGGAGCTGTTTTTT,CAISKNWGSQNTGELFF
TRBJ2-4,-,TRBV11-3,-,TGTGCCAGCAGCTTAGCGGCAGGGTTAGCCATTCAGTACTTC,CASSLAAGLAIQYF
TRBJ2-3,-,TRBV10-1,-,TGCGCCAGCAGTGAGTCGGGGCCCCGCACAGATACGCAGTATTTT,CASSESGPRTDTQYF
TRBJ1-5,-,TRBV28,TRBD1,TGTGCCAGCCCCTTCCCCACTGACAGGGAAGCCCAGCCCCAGCATTTT,CASPFPTDREAQPQHF
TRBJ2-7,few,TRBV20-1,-,TGCAGTGCCGCGACAGAATACGAGCAGTACTTC,CSAATEYEQYF
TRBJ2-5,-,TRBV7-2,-,TGTGCCAGCAGTTCTATCAGGTCCCAAGAGACCCAGTACTTC,CASSSIRSQETQYF
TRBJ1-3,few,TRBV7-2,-,TGTGCCAGCAGCTTTGGCCCCTCTGGAAACACCATATATTTT,CASSFGPSGNTIYF
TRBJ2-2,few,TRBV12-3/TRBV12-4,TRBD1,TGTGCCAGCAGGCTACGGACAGGGGGCGCCGGGGAGCTGTTTTTT,CASRLRTGGAGELFF
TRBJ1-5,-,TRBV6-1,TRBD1,TGTGCCAGCAGATGGGGACAGGGCAATCAGCCCCAGCATTTT,CASRWGQGNQPQHF
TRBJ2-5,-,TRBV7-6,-,TGTGCCAGCAGCTTAGCTAGCCACACACCCCAAGAGACCCAGTACTTC,CASSLASHTPQETQYF
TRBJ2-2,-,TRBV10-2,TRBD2,TGCGCCAGCAGACTCTCTAGCGGAGGCACCGGGGAGCTGTTTTTT,CASRLSSGGTGELFF
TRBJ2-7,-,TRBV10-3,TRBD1,TGTGCCATCAACAACGACAGGGCCTACGAGCAGTACTTC,CAINNDRAYEQYF